Here is one T cell receptor (beta chain) with its context. Using a J-beta primer mix together with a sample-barcoded 5' primer, a second PCR was run for about 6 to 11 cycles. TCRdb analysed the 5' RACE reads with MiXCR anew, one entry per CDR3 protein. The sample consists of approximately 1,000,000 distinct CDR3 sequences, 35% to 50% of them appearing once. Germline V gene lookup returns CDR1 MNHNY and CDR2 SVGAGI (reference sequence). V was trimmed by 10 bases and J by 0 bases, leaving 11 bases between them. CDR3 length equals 13 residues. This specimen belongs to a study of blood T cells in healthy people across ages.

The chain combines TRBV6-6 with TRBJ2-3, with D unresolved. The material sequenced was blood. The origin of this receptor is a woman in her fifties or sixties in good health. CDR3 loop: CATRSTSTDTQYF. CDR3 nucleotide sequence: TGTGCCACCCGAAGCACTAGCACAGATACGCAGTATTTT.